Listed below are T cell receptor beta chains from one sample, sequenced in a study of cytomegalovirus exposure and HLA in healthy donors. Clones were sequenced by immunoSEQ multiplex PCR, and TCRdb holds only the in-frame ones, with some missing. The sample has around 150,000 clones, about 80% seen once. Sequencing was carried out using PBMCs. The source of these receptors is a middle-aged woman in good health and CMV-seronegative. CDR3s include the opening cysteine and the closing phenylalanine or tryptophan.

v_gene: TRBV11-3
j_gene: TRBJ1-1
CDR3aa: CATGINTEAFF

v_gene: TRBV7-9
j_gene: TRBJ2-2
CDR3aa: CASSPPPGLAGANTGELFF

v_gene: TRBV9
j_gene: TRBJ2-1
CDR3aa: CASSVGGTDSYNEQFF

v_gene: TRBV27
j_gene: TRBJ1-2
CDR3aa: CASRTGLANYGYTF

v_gene: TRBV5-1
j_gene: TRBJ2-2
CDR3aa: CASSLAPGLGPGELFF

v_gene: TRBV2
j_gene: TRBJ2-4
CDR3aa: CASRPTLLAKNSQYF

v_gene: TRBV2
j_gene: TRBJ2-7
CDR3aa: CASSKRTSGTYEQYF

v_gene: TRBV6-1
j_gene: TRBJ1-5
CDR3aa: CASSDSNLNQPQHF

v_gene: TRBV13
j_gene: TRBJ2-7
CDR3aa: CASSLRDRENSYEQYF

v_gene: TRBV10-3
j_gene: TRBJ1-6
CDR3aa: CATTQGRYGTANSPLHF

v_gene: TRBV7-8
j_gene: TRBJ2-5
CDR3aa: CASSPGRVGETQYF

v_gene: TRBV7-2
j_gene: TRBJ2-3
CDR3aa: CASSLVSSGGVLDTQYF

v_gene: TRBV6-5
j_gene: TRBJ2-7
CDR3aa: CASSYTAGEAYEQYF

v_gene: TRBV7-9
j_gene: TRBJ2-1
CDR3aa: CASSLGGSGGEQFF

v_gene: TRBV11-3
j_gene: TRBJ2-2
CDR3aa: CASSLAAENTGELFF